This is a list of T cell receptor beta chains from one sample in a study of T cell changes during pregnancy in multiple sclerosis. This table comes from immunoSEQ multiplex PCR, and its TCRdb copy is limited to in-frame clones, with some not included. The data contain roughly 57,000 clones, about 88% of them singletons. Sequenced material: CD8+ T cells from peripheral blood mononuclear cells, taken before pregnancy. The receptors stem from a female donor with multiple sclerosis, enrolled in a pregnancy study. Each CDR3 is given with its conserved first and last residue. The D gene is left open where the match is weak.

D gene: .; V gene: TRBV7-2; J gene: TRBJ2-2; CDR3 protein: CASSPGVYTGELFF
D gene: .; V gene: TRBV29-1; J gene: TRBJ2-5; CDR3 protein: CSVEDTQETQYF
D gene: TRBD2; V gene: TRBV28; J gene: TRBJ2-1; CDR3 protein: CASSPEAGGRDEQFF
D gene: .; V gene: TRBV5-5; J gene: TRBJ1-5; CDR3 protein: CASSLAGNQPQHF
D gene: .; V gene: TRBV4-3; J gene: TRBJ1-6; CDR3 protein: CASSQEVAGSYNSPLHF
D gene: TRBD2; V gene: TRBV7-7; J gene: TRBJ2-1; CDR3 protein: CASSLVRGAGNEQFF
D gene: .; V gene: TRBV4-1; J gene: TRBJ1-2; CDR3 protein: CASSQGMLNPGDFF
D gene: TRBD2; V gene: TRBV4-1; J gene: TRBJ2-1; CDR3 protein: CASSLRLAGYNEQFF
D gene: .; V gene: TRBV15; J gene: TRBJ1-4; CDR3 protein: CATSGGGEKLFF
D gene: .; V gene: TRBV11-2; J gene: TRBJ2-5; CDR3 protein: CASSLNSGARQGETQYF